Listed here is a single T cell receptor (beta chain). The antigen remains unidentified. This sample is drawn from a study of beta chain features in type 1 diabetes. Study-wide context: Healthy donors and patients showed comparable age, gender and cell yields. The study, taken as a whole, reports: The similarity of naive, central memory and Treg TCRB repertoires appeared greater among patients than among healthy donors. Shorter TCRB CDR3s, moderately but significantly so, were found in Type 1 diabetes patients in all four CD4+ subsets. HLA effects on TCRB rearrangement stayed unresolved here.

The purity of all sorted populations exceeded 95%. The CDR3 spans 13 residues. V shed 7 bases, J shed 7 bases, and the junction held 8 bases outside the gene matches. Looked up from germline, CDR1 is MNHEY and CDR2 is SMNVEV (reference sequence). All of the isolated RNA was reverse transcribed, so expressed TCRB transcripts were sequenced. The method was immunoSEQ multiplex PCR; TCRdb's version includes in-frame clones alone and lacks a portion of them. Of 20,000 to 25,000 clones listed, around three fifths were seen once; the top ten hold 0.37%. Sequencing was carried out using stem cell memory CD4+ T cells from blood. The chain uses TRBV27 and TRBJ1-2; TRBD1 agrees at 8 bases. This receptor was obtained from a man aged 18 to 30 with type 1 diabetes. CDR3 loop: CASMRAGGSGYTF. Written as DNA, the CDR3 is TGTGCCAGCATGAGGGCAGGGGGCAGTGGCTACACCTTC.